Presented here are 22 T cell receptor beta chains from one specimen sequenced in a study of T cell clonotyping in hematopoietic cell transplantation. The table came from immunoSEQ multiplex PCR; TCRdb's copy has only in-frame clones and leaves some out. The data hold fewer than 40,000 clones, with roughly 88% observed a single time. The specimen sequenced was peripheral blood mononuclear cells. All receptors derive from a woman aged 40 to 50 in good health. Some clones in this sample may be carry-over from other donors' samples.

The table lists this clone with a count of one. This sequence joins TRBV5-6 and TRBJ2-2; TRBD1 matches at 9 bases. The V gene end was trimmed by 3 bases and the J gene end by 6 bases; junction bases not matched to a gene: 6. The V gene's germline CDR1 is SGHDT and CDR2 YYEEEE. This CDR3 region has 15 residues. The CDR3 loop is CASSYGTGLAGELFF. CDR3 in DNA: TGTGCCAGCAGCTACGGGACAGGGCTGGCCGGGGAGCTGTTTTTT. The variable domain in full, with the rest retrieved from reference TRBV5-6 and TRBJ2-2, is DAGVTQSPTHLIKTRGQQVTLRCSPKSGHDTVSWYQQALGQGPQFIFQYYEEEERQRGNFPDRFSGHQFPNYSSELNVNALLLGDSALYLCASSYGTGLAGELFFGEGSRLTVL.

This chain joins TRBV19 and TRBJ1-1; D is unclear. The CDR3 sequence is 14 residues long. V was trimmed by 3 bases and J by 6 bases, leaving 14 bases between them. Per the germline V gene, CDR1 is LNHDA and CDR2 is SQIVND (reference sequence). The DNA of the CDR3 is TGTGCCAGTAGTATCTCCACGGACCTTTCTGAAGCTTTCTTT. This codes for CASSISTDLSEAFF.

J is TRBJ1-5 and V is TRBV28, with TRBD1 as a possible D gene (5 bases). The CDR3 loop spans 14 amino acids. V was cut by 7 bases and J by 2 bases, with 12 bases left in between. Germline V lookup: CDR1 MDHEN, CDR2 SYDVKM. CDR3 region: CASITRGGNQPQHF. The CDR3, as DNA: TGTGCCAGCATCACGAGAGGGGGCAATCAGCCCCAGCATTTT.

This chain joins TRBV7-9 and TRBJ1-1, with D uncertain. V was trimmed by 1 base and J by 5 bases, leaving 5 bases between them. Germline V CDR1 and CDR2: SEHNR, FQNEAQ (reference sequence). This CDR3 region has 12 residues. Here the CDR3 DNA reads TGTGCCAGCAGCTTAGGGAAGACTGAAGCTTTCTTT. Its protein is CASSLGKTEAFF.

This chain connects TRBV4-3 to TRBJ2-7, with D possibly matching TRBD2 (5 bases). The V and J ends lost 0 bases and 5 bases respectively, with 11 bases between them. The CDR3 spans 14 residues. Germline CDR1 reads LGHNA; CDR2 reads YSLEER. The DNA of the CDR3 is TGCGCCAGCAGCCAAGATTTTGAGGGCAACGAGCAGTACTTC. This sequence encodes CASSQDFEGNEQYF.

The chain couples TRBV5-4 to TRBJ2-3; no reliable D call. Trimming took 0 bases from V and 4 from J, leaving 9 bases between them. CDR1 and CDR2 from the germline V gene are SGHNT and YYREEE (reference sequence). CDR3 length equals 14 residues. CDR3 nucleotide sequence: TGTGCCAGCAGCTTGGTGGGGTATTCAGATACGCAGTATTTT. Its protein product is CASSLVGYSDTQYF.

V gene TRBV7-9 combines with J gene TRBJ1-4, with D unresolved. The CDR3 loop spans 14 amino acids. The ends were cut back, 5 bases at V and 8 bases at J, with 15 bases in the middle. Germline assignment: CDR1 SEHNR and CDR2 FQNEAQ (reference sequence). CDR3 in DNA: TGTGCCAGCAGCCACGACAACGTACGCGAAAAACTGTTTTTT. It yields the protein CASSHDNVREKLFF.

The V gene is TRBV2, the J gene TRBJ1-3; D is uncertain. The CDR3 extends over 13 amino acids. CDR1 and CDR2 (germline): SNHLY, FYNNEI. V lost 7 bases, J lost 0 bases, and 7 bases lay in between. The CDR3 spells CASMIYSGNTIYF. In nucleotides, the CDR3 is TGTGCCAGCATGATCTACTCTGGAAACACCATATATTTT.

J is TRBJ1-1 and V is TRBV14; 7 bases match TRBD1. Unmatched junction bases numbered 8, after V lost 0 bases and J lost 1 base. The CDR3 is made up of 17 amino acids. In germline, CDR1 is SGHDN, CDR2 FVKESK. In nucleotides, the CDR3 is TGTGCCAGCAGCCAAGATCTTCCAGGGGGTGAGAACACTGAAGCTTTCTTT. Translation gives CASSQDLPGGENTEAFF.

This chain links TRBV6-1 with TRBJ2-7, with D perhaps assigned TRBD1 or TRBD2 (7 bases each). Germline loops: CDR1 MNHNS, CDR2 SASEGT. The V and J ends lost 8 bases and 3 bases respectively, with 17 bases between them. CDR3 size: 14 residues. Here the CDR3 reads CASYEQGRGYEQYF. The CDR3 DNA reads TGTGCCAGCTACGAACAGGGGAGGGGCTACGAGCAGTACTTC.

This chain connects TRBV28 to TRBJ1-1; possibly TRBD1 for D (5 bases). CDR3 length equals 14 residues. CDR1 and CDR2 (germline): MDHEN, SYDVKM. Trimming stripped 2 bases from V and 4 bases from J, with 11 bases between. The CDR3 DNA reads as TGTGCCAGCAGTTTAGCGGGACTCCGCACTGAAGCTTTCTTT. This translates into CASSLAGLRTEAFF.

The rearrangement uses TRBV11-2 and TRBJ1-2, with D perhaps TRBD1 (5 bases). CDR1 SGHAT and CDR2 FQNNGV come from the germline V gene. The CDR3 totals 14 residues. Trimming removed 3 bases at V and 4 bases at J, with 12 bases between. CDR3 sequence reads: CASSLEGRSYGYTF. CDR3 DNA sequence: TGTGCCAGCAGCTTGGAGGGGCGTTCCTATGGCTACACCTTC.

The CDR3 coding sequence is TGTGCCAGCAGTTTGAGCGGGAGCTACGAGCAGTACTTC. This codes for CASSLSGSYEQYF. The chain links TRBV6-1 to TRBJ2-7, with 8 nucleotides matching TRBD2. The V and J ends lost 5 bases and 3 bases, in that order; junction bases with no gene match: 3. The CDR3 totals 13 residues. Germline CDR1 MNHNS, CDR2 SASEGT.

The CDR3 loop reads CASSPGTVNTEAFF. The CDR3 nucleotides read TGTGCCAGCAGCCCGGGGACGGTGAACACTGAAGCTTTCTTT. The rearrangement joins TRBV9 to TRBJ1-1; a possible D gene is TRBD1 (5 bases). Germline CDR1 is SGDLS and CDR2 is YYNGEE. This CDR3 is built from 14 residues. V lost 4 bases, J lost 0 bases, and 10 bases lay in between.

The genes are TRBV5-1 and TRBJ1-4; weak D call: TRBD1 (5 bases). Trimming stripped 6 bases from V and 0 bases from J, with 12 bases between. This CDR3 has 15 amino acids. Per the germline V gene, CDR1 is SGHRS and CDR2 is YFSETQ. The CDR3, as DNA: TGCGCCAGCACAGCGGGAGGGGCAACTAATGAAAAACTGTTTTTT. Its protein product is CASTAGGATNEKLFF.

The rearrangement links TRBV28 to TRBJ1-1; D is unclear. This CDR3 contains 12 residues. Looked up from germline, CDR1 is MDHEN and CDR2 is SYDVKM. V was clipped by 4 bases and J by 7 bases, with 10 bases between them. Here the CDR3 DNA reads TGTGCCAGCAGTTCCAGGAGGTTTGAAGCTTTCTTT. Its protein is CASSSRRFEAFF.

This chain uses TRBV7-8 with TRBJ1-1; a weak D match, TRBD1 (5 bases). This CDR3 has 14 residues. V was shortened by 1 base and J by 0 bases, with 6 bases between the two germline ends. CDR1 SGHVS and CDR2 FQNEAQ come from the germline V gene. The DNA of the CDR3 is TGTGCCAGCAGCTTAGGACAGATGAACACTGAAGCTTTCTTT. Its protein product is CASSLGQMNTEAFF.

V is TRBV19 and J is TRBJ2-2, with unresolved D. The germline V gene has CDR1 LNHDA and CDR2 SQIVND (reference sequence). The CDR3 is 14 amino acids. Trimming cost V 0 bases and J 2 bases, with 4 bases left between them. The CDR3 DNA follows: TGTGCCAGTAGTATAGAACAAAACACCGGGGAGCTGTTTTTT. This sequence encodes CASSIEQNTGELFF.

The chain has TRBV7-9 and TRBJ1-4, with TRBD1 matching over 10 bases. The V gene end was trimmed by 5 bases and the J gene end by 7 bases; junction bases not matched to a gene: 4. Germline V gene data show CDR1 as SEHNR and CDR2 as FQNEAQ (reference sequence). CDR3 length: 14 residues. The chain's CDR3 is CASSVRQGAEKLFF. The CDR3 DNA reads as TGTGCCAGCAGCGTCAGACAGGGGGCTGAAAAACTGTTTTTT.

This chain uses TRBV29-1 with TRBJ1-2, with D unclear. CDR1 and CDR2 (germline): SQVTM, ANQGSEA. The CDR3 runs 12 residues. V was clipped by 4 bases and J by 4 bases, with 10 bases between them. CDR3 in amino acids: CSVAEGSYGYTF. CDR3 DNA: TGCAGCGTTGCAGAGGGCAGCTATGGCTACACCTTC.

The chain is built from TRBV7-3 and TRBJ2-7; D is uncertain. Germline CDR1 and CDR2: SGHTA and FQGTGA. With 0 bases removed from V and 5 bases from J, the gap between germline ends came to 8 bases. The CDR3 contains 13 residues. CDR3 in DNA: TGTGCCAGCAGCTTAACGCTTGGTAACGAGCAGTACTTC. This sequence encodes CASSLTLGNEQYF.

This chain uses TRBV28 with TRBJ2-7; maybe TRBD2 (5 bases). V gave up 6 bases and J gave up 3 bases, with 18 bases separating them. Germline V CDR1 and CDR2: MDHEN, SYDVKM. The CDR3 totals 15 residues. The CDR3 nucleotides read TGTGCCAGCAGGATAAAGGTCGCGGGCCTCTACGAGCAGTACTTC. Translated: CASRIKVAGLYEQYF. Together with reference TRBV28 and TRBJ2-7, the CDR3 gives the full variable domain: DVKVTQSSRYLVKRTGEKVFLECVQDMDHENMFWYRQDPGLGLRLIYFSYDVKMKEKGDIPEGYSVSREKKERFSLILESASTNQTSMYLCASRIKVAGLYEQYFGPGTRLTVT.